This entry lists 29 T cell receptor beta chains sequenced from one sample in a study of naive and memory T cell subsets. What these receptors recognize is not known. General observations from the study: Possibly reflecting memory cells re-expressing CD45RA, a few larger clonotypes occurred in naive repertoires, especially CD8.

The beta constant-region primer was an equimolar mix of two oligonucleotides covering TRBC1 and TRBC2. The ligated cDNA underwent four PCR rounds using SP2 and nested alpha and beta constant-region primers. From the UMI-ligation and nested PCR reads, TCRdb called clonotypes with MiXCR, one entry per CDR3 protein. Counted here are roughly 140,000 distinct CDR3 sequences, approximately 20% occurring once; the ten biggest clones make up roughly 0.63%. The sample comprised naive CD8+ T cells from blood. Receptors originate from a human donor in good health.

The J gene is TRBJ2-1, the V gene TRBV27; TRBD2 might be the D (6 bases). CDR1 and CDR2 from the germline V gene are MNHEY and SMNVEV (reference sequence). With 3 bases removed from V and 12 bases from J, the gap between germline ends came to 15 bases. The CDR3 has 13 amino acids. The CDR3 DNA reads TGTGCCAGCAGTTTTTCACTAGCCTTTTTGCAGTTCTTC. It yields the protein CASSFSLAFLQFF.

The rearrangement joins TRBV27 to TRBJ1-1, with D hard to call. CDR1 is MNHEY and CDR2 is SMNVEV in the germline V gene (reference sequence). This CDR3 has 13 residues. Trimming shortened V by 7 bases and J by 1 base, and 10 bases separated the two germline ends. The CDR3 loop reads CASMQHRNTEAFF. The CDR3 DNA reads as TGTGCCAGCATGCAACACCGGAACACTGAAGCTTTCTTT.

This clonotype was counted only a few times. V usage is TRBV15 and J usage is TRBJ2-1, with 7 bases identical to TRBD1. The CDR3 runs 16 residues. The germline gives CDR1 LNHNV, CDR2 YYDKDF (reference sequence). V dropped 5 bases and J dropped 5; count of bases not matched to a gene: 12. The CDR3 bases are TGTGCCACCAGCGGACCAATGGGGACAGCAAACAATGAGCAGTTCTTC. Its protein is CATSGPMGTANNEQFF. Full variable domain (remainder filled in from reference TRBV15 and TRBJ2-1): DAMVIQNPRYQVTQFGKPVTLSCSQTLNHNVMYWYQQKSSQAPKLLFHYYDKDFNNEADTPDNFQSRRPNTSFCFLDIRSPGLGDTAMYLCATSGPMGTANNEQFFGPGTRLTVL.

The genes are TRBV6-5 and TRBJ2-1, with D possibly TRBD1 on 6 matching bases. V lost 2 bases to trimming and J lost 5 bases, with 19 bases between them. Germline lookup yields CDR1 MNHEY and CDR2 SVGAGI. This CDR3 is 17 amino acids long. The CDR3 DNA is TGTGCCAGCAGTTACCCGAATTCCGGGACATCGAACAATGAGCAGTTCTTC. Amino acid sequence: CASSYPNSGTSNNEQFF.

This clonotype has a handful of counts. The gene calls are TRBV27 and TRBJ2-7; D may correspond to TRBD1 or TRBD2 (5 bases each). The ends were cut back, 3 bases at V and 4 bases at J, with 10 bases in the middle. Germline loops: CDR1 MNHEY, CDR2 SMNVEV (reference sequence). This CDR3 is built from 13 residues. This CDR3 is CASSFLEGYEQYF. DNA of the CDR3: TGTGCCAGCAGTTTCTTAGAGGGGTACGAGCAGTACTTC.

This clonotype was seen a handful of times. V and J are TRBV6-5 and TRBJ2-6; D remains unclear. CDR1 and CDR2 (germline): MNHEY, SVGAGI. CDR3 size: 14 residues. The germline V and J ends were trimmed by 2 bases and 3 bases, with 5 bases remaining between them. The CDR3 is CASSYAGGANVLTF. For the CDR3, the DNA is TGTGCCAGCAGTTACGCTGGTGGGGCCAACGTCCTGACTTTC.

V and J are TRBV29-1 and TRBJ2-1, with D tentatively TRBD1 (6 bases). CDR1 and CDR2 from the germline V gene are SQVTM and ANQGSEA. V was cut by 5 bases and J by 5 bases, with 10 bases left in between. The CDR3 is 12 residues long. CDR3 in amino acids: CSVLGQNNEQFF. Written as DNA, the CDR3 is TGCAGCGTTCTAGGACAGAACAATGAGCAGTTCTTC.

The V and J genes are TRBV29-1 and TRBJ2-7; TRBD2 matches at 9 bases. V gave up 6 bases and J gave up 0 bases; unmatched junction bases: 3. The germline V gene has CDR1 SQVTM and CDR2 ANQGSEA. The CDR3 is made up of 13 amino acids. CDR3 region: CSVASGTSYEQYF. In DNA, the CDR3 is TGCAGCGTCGCTAGCGGGACCTCCTACGAGCAGTACTTC.

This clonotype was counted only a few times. The CDR3 loop is CASSLVGREAHAGDEQYF. As DNA, the CDR3 is TGTGCCAGCAGCTTAGTGGGGCGGGAGGCCCACGCGGGGGACGAGCAGTACTTC. V usage is TRBV7-2 and J usage is TRBJ2-7, with 8 bases that match TRBD2. Germline V lookup: CDR1 SGHTA, CDR2 FQGNSA. The CDR3 runs to 18 residues. The V segment lost 1 base and the J segment 5 bases; nucleotides outside the gene matches: 16.

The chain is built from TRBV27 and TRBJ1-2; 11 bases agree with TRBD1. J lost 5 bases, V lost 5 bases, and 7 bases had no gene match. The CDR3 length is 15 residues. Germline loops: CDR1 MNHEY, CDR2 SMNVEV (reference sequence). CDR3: CASSGGTGGDYGYTF. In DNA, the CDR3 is TGTGCCAGCAGTGGTGGGACAGGGGGAGATTATGGCTACACCTTC.

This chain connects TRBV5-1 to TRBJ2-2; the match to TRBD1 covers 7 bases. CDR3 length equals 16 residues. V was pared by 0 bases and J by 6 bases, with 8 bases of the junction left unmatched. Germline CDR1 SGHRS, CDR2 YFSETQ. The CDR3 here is CASSLDDYQGAGELFF. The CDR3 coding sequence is TGCGCCAGCAGCTTGGACGACTACCAGGGGGCCGGGGAGCTGTTTTTT.

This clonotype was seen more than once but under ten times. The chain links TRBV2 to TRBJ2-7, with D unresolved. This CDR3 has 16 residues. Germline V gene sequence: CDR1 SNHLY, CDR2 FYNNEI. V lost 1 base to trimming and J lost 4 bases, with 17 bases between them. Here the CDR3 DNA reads TGTGCCAGCAGTGAAGGTGGGCTAGAAAGCGTGTACGAGCAGTACTTC. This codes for CASSEGGLESVYEQYF.

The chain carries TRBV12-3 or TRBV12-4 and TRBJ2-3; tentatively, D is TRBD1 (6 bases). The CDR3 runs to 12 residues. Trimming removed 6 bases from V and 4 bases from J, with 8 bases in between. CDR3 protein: CASSRGADTQYF. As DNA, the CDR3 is TGTGCCAGCAGCAGGGGCGCAGATACGCAGTATTTT.

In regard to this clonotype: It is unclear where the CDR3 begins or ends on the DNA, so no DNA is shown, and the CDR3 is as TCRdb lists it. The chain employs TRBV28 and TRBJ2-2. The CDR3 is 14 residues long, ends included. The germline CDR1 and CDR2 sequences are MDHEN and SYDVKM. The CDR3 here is CASSLFWPTGELFF.

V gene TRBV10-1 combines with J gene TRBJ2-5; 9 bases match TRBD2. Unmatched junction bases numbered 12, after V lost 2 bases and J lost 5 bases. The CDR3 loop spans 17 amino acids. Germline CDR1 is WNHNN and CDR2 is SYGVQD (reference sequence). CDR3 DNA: TGCGCCAGCAGTGAGCCCCTAGCGGGATGGGTAATGGAGACCCAGTACTTC. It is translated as CASSEPLAGWVMETQYF.

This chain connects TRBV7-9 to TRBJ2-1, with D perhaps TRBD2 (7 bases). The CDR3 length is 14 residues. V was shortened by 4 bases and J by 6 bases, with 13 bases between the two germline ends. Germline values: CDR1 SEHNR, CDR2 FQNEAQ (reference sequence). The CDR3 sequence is CASSWGGGGNEQFF. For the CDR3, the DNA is TGTGCCAGCAGCTGGGGGGGAGGGGGCAATGAGCAGTTCTTC. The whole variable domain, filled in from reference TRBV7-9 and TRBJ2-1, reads DTGVSQNPRHKITKRGQNVTFRCDPISEHNRLYWYRQTLGQGPEFLTYFQNEAQLEKSRLLSDRFSAERPKGSFSTLEIQRTEQGDSAMYLCASSWGGGGNEQFFGPGTRLTVL.

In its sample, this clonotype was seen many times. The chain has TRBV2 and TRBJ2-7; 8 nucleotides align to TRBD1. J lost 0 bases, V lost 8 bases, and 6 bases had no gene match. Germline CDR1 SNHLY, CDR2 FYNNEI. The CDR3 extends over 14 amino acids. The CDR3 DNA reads TGTGCCAGCCTCGGGACAGGCCTCTCCTACGAGCAGTACTTC. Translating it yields CASLGTGLSYEQYF. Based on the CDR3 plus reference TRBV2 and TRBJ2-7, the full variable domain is EPEVTQTPSHQVTQMGQEVILRCVPISNHLYFYWYRQILGQKVEFLVSFYNNEISEKSEIFDDQFSVERPDGSNFTLKIRSTKLEDSAMYFCASLGTGLSYEQYFGPGTRLTVT.

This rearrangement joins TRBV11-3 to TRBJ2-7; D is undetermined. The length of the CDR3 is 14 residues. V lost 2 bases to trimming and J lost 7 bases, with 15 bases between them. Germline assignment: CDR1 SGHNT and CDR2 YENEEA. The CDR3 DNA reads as TGTGCCAGCAGCTTAAGGGAAACTCCCTGGGAGCAGTACTTC. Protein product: CASSLRETPWEQYF.

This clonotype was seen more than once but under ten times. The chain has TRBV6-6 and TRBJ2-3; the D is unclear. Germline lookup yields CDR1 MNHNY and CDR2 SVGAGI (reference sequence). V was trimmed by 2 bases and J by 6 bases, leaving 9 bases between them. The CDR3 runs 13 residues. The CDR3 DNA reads TGTGCCAGCAGTTACGGTAGTGGGGATACGCAGTATTTT. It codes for CASSYGSGDTQYF.

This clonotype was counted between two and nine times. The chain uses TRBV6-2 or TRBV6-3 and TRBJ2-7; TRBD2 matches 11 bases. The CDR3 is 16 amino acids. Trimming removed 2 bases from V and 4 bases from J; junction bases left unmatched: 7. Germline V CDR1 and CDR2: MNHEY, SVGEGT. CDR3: CASSYDSGLAAYEQYF. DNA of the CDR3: TGTGCCAGCAGTTACGACTCGGGACTAGCGGCTTACGAGCAGTACTTC.

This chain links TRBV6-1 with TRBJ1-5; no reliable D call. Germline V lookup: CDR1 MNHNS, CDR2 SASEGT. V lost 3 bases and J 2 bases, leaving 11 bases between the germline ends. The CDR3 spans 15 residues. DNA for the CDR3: TGTGCCAGCAGTGACTGGTCGGGCGGCAATCAGCCCCAGCATTTT. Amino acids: CASSDWSGGNQPQHF.

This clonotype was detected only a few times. CDR3: CASSHNLQGAPYTEAFF. The CDR3 nucleotides are TGTGCCAGCAGCCACAACTTACAGGGGGCGCCGTACACTGAAGCTTTCTTT. This rearrangement joins TRBV9 to TRBJ1-1; TRBD1 agrees at 9 bases. This CDR3 has 17 residues. CDR1 and CDR2 (germline): SGDLS, YYNGEE. V trimming: 4 bases; J trimming: 3 bases; junction bases outside the gene matches: 13.

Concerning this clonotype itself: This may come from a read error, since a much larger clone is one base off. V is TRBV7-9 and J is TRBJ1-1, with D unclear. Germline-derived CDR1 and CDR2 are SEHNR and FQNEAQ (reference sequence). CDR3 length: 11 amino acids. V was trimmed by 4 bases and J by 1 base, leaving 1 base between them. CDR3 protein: CASSWNTEAFF. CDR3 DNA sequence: TGTGCCAGCAGCTGGAACACTGAAGCTTTCTTT.

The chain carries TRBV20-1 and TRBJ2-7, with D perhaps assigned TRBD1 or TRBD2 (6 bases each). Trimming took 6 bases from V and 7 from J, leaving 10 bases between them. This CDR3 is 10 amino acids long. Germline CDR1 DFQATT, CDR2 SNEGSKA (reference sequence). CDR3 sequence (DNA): TGCAGTGCCTTAGGGGGGGAGCAGTACTTC. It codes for CSALGGEQYF.

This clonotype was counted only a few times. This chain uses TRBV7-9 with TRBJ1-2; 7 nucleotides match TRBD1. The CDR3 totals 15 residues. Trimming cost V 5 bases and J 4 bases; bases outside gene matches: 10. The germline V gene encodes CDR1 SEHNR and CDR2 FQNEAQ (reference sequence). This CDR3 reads CASSPRTGWSYGYTF. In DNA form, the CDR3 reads TGTGCCAGCAGCCCCCGGACAGGCTGGAGCTATGGCTACACCTTC.

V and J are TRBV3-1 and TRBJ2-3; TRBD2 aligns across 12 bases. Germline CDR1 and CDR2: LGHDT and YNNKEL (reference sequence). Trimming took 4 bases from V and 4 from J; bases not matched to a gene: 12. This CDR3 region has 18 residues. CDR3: CASSPYPLLAGGADTQYF. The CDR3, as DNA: TGTGCCAGCAGCCCCTATCCACTACTAGCGGGAGGCGCAGATACGCAGTATTTT.

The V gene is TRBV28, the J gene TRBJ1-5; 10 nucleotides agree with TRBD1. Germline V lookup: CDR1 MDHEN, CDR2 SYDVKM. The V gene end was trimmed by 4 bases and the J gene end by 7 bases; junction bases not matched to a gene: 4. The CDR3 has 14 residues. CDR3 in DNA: TGTGCCAGCAGTTCAGGGACAGGGGAACAGCCCCAGCATTTT. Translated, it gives CASSSGTGEQPQHF. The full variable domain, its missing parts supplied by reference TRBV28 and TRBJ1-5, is DVKVTQSSRYLVKRTGEKVFLECVQDMDHENMFWYRQDPGLGLRLIYFSYDVKMKEKGDIPEGYSVSREKKERFSLILESASTNQTSMYLCASSSGTGEQPQHFGDGTRLSIL.

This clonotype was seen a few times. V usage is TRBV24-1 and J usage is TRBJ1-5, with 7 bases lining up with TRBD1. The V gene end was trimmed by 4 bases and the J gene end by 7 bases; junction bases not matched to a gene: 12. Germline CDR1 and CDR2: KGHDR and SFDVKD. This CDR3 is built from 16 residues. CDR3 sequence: CATSESTGSGNQPQHF. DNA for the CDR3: TGTGCCACCAGTGAATCGACAGGGTCAGGGAACCAGCCCCAGCATTTT.

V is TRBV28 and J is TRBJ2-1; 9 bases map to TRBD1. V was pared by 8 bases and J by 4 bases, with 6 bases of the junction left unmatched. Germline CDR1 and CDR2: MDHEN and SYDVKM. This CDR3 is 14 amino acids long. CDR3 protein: CASVGTGPYNEQFF. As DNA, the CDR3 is TGTGCCAGCGTCGGGACAGGGCCTTACAATGAGCAGTTCTTC.